Below, 3 T cell receptor beta chains from the same sample are listed, as sequenced in a study of OX40 agonist ivuxolimab in advanced cancers. Using immunoSEQ multiplex PCR, the repertoire was profiled, and TCRdb retains in-frame clones only, with some absent. The repertoire holds tens of thousands of clones, with 84% as singletons. Sequencing used CD4+ or CD8+ T cells sorted from blood, obtained in a trial of the OX40 agonist ivuxolimab. The receptors derive from an adult with an advanced solid tumor such as melanoma, head and neck, liver or kidney cancer.

The J gene is TRBJ1-1, the V gene TRBV27; a weak D match, TRBD1 (6 bases). Germline loops: CDR1 MNHEY, CDR2 SMNVEV (reference sequence). The germline V and J ends were trimmed by 6 bases and 4 bases, with 6 bases remaining between them. CDR3 length: 11 amino acids. CDR3 nucleotide sequence: TGTGCCAGCAGAGGGGGCACTGAAGCTTTCTTT. Protein: CASRGGTEAFF.

The chain links TRBV30 to TRBJ2-1; 10 bases fit TRBD1. This CDR3 has 14 amino acids. Germline V gene data show CDR1 as GTSNPN and CDR2 as SVGIG (reference sequence). The V segment lost 5 bases and the J segment 6 bases; nucleotides outside the gene matches: 7. The chain's CDR3 is CAWLGQGKRNEQFF. CDR3 nucleotides: TGTGCCTGGTTGGGACAGGGGAAACGCAATGAGCAGTTCTTC.

The V and J genes are TRBV6-4 and TRBJ2-2; 9 bases line up with TRBD1. The CDR3 extends over 15 amino acids. Germline lookup yields CDR1 MRHNA and CDR2 SNTAGT. V was pared by 0 bases and J by 6 bases, with 2 bases of the junction left unmatched. The CDR3 DNA reads TGTGCCAGCAGTGACTCACAGGGGGCGTCCGGGGAGCTGTTTTTT. Protein product: CASSDSQGASGELFF.